This TCR beta chain appears in the sequencing data of a study of control samples from healthy donors and cancer patients. This clone was counted a few times. The CDR3 has 15 amino acids. Germline-derived CDR1 and CDR2 are MNHEY and SVGAGI. Trimming shortened V by 2 bases and J by 0 bases, and 5 bases separated the two germline ends. This table comes from immunoSEQ multiplex PCR, and its TCRdb copy is limited to in-frame clones, with some not included. The data show around 70,000 clones, over 80% seen once. What was sequenced was blood. The origin of this receptor is a man between 60 and 75 years old in good health. The gene calls are TRBV6-5 and TRBJ2-6, with D perhaps TRBD1 (5 bases). The CDR3 DNA is TGTGCCAGCAGTTACAGGGGCTCTGGGGCCAACGTCCTGACTTTC. Protein: CASSYRGSGANVLTF.